This record concerns one TCR beta chain sequence. Its antigen is not identified. This sample was included in a study of T cells expressing NK-cell markers. Across the whole study: Source material for TCR beta repertoires consisted of sorted CD3+CD56+NKG2C+, CD3+CD56+NKG2C- and CD3+CD56-NKG2C+ T cells.

Template switching by 5'RACE with UMIs generated the TCR beta cDNA. TCRdb reanalyzed the 5' RACE reads and collapses them to one entry per CDR3 protein, without DNA. The sample totals about 380,000 distinct CDR3 sequences. Findings of the study overall: Dominance of the CD3+CD56-NKG2C+ fraction by these clonotypes also held in several donors. Roughly 6 donors showed dominant NKG2C+ clonotypes comprising roughly 1.0-7.5% of their CD8+ T cells.

The receptor was isolated from a man aged 18-69 years in good health. The source material was blood T cells: a sorted CD56 or NKG2C T cell subset, CD4+ or CD8+ T cells, or bulk PBMC T cells (not recorded which).

The CDR3 spells CASSFSRAPSGGRTDTQYF. The gene calls are TRBV27 and TRBJ2-3; TCRdb's assignment of TRBD2 cannot be checked, as there is no DNA. The germline CDR1 and CDR2 sequences are MNHEY and SMNVEV (reference sequence). The CDR3 consists of 19 residues.